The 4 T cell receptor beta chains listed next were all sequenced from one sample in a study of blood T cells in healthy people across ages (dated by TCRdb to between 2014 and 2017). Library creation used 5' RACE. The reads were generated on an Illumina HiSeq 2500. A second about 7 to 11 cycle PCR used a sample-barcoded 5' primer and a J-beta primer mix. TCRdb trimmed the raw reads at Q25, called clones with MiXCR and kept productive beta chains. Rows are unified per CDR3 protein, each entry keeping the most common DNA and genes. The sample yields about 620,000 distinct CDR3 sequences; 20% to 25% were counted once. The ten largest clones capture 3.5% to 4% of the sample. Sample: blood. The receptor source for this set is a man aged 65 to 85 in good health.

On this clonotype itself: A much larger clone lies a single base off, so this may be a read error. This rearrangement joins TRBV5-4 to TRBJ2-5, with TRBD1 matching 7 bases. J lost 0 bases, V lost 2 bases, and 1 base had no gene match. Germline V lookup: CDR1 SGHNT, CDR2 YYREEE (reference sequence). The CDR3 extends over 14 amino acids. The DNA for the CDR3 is TGTGCCAGCAGCTTAGGACAGGACCAAGAGACCCAGTACTTC. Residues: CASSLGQDQETQYF.

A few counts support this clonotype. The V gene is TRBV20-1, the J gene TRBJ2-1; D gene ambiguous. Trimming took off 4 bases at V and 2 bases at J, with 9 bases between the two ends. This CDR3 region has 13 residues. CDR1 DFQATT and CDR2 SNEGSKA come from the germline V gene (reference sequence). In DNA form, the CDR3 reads TGCAGTGCTATCGACAACGCCTACAATGAGCAGTTCTTC. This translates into CSAIDNAYNEQFF.

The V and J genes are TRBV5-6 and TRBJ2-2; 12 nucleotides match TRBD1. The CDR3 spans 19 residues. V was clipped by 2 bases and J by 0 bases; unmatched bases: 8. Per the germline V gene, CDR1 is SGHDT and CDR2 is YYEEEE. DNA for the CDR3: TGTGCCAGCAGCTTTCCGGGACAGGGGGCCCCAGCGAACACCGGGGAGCTGTTTTTT. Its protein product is CASSFPGQGAPANTGELFF.

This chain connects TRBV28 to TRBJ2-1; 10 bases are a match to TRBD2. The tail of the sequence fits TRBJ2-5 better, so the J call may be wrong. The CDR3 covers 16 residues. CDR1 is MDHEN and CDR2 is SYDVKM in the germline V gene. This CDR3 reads CASRSSGSQEEETQYF. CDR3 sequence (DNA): TGTGCCAGCAGATCTAGCGGGAGTCAGGAAGAAGAGACCCAGTACTTC.